The TCR beta chain described here comes from a study of CD8 T cells in Susac syndrome. Reverse transcription of about 0.5 to 1 ug RNA was carried out with random hexamers. TCRdb reprocessed the immunoSEQ multiplex PCR reads with MiXCR, giving one entry per CDR3 protein. The sample lists around 190,000 distinct CDR3 sequences, approximately 96% occurring once. This clonotype has only one observation. The CDR3 is 14 residues long. CDR1 MGHRA and CDR2 YSYEKL come from the germline V gene. V lost 7 bases, J lost 4 bases, and 3 bases stayed unmatched. The sequence came from a human donor with multiple sclerosis. The chain is built from TRBV4-1 and TRBJ2-6; 8 nucleotides agree with TRBD1. The sample comprised CD8+ T cells from PBMCs. Here the CDR3 reads CASNRGNGANVLTF. In DNA, the CDR3 is TGCGCCAGCAACAGGGGGAACGGGGCCAACGTCCTGACTTTC.